Listed here are 18 T cell receptor beta chains from one sample, sequenced in a study of blood T cell repertoires in COVID-19. Profiling relied on immunoSEQ multiplex PCR, and the TCRdb table lists in-frame clones only, not all of them. The sample has more than 200,000 clones, around 82% seen once. The sample was peripheral blood. Receptor source: a woman aged 40 to 50 with active or convalescent COVID-19.

CDR3 loop: CASSLEAITNEKLFF. DNA of the CDR3: TGTGCCAGCAGTTTAGAAGCTATTACTAATGAAAAACTGTTTTTT. The rearrangement uses TRBV28 and TRBJ1-4; D uncertain. CDR3 length: 15 residues. Per the germline V gene, CDR1 is MDHEN and CDR2 is SYDVKM. Trimming shortened V by 2 bases and J by 2 bases, and 9 bases separated the two germline ends.

This chain connects TRBV9 to TRBJ1-1, with a possible D match to TRBD1 (6 bases). CDR3 length: 15 residues. CDR1 and CDR2 from the germline V gene are SGDLS and YYNGEE. Trimming shortened V by 1 base and J by 0 bases, and 10 bases separated the two germline ends. In DNA form, the CDR3 reads TGTGCCAGCAGCGTAAAGGACAGCATGAACACTGAAGCTTTCTTT. Amino acids: CASSVKDSMNTEAFF.

This clone was seen a single time. The gene calls are TRBV4-2 and TRBJ2-1; D is ambiguous. The CDR3 contains 12 residues. Per the germline V gene, CDR1 is LGHNA and CDR2 is YNFKEQ. The V end lost 0 bases, the J end lost 7 bases, and 4 bases lay between the germline ends. CDR3: CASSQDGNEQFF. The CDR3 DNA is TGTGCCAGCAGCCAAGACGGGAATGAGCAGTTCTTC.

The DNA for the CDR3 is TGCAGCCTCGGCGGGGGTAGTGGCTACACCTTC. This codes for CSLGGGSGYTF. The chain joins TRBV29-1 to TRBJ1-2; D might be TRBD1 (5 bases). Deletions cut 8 bases from V and 7 bases from J, with 14 bases between. The CDR3 loop spans 11 amino acids. The V gene's germline CDR1 is SQVTM and CDR2 ANQGSEA.

This clone was detected once. CDR3 DNA: TGTGCCAGCAGCCTAACAGGGGGCGCCTATGGCTACACCTTC. Its translation: CASSLTGGAYGYTF. This chain links TRBV3-1 (or the pseudogene TRBV3-2) with TRBJ1-2, with 9 bases matching TRBD1. Germline V gene data show CDR1 as LGHDT and CDR2 as YNNKEL (reference sequence). The CDR3 has 14 amino acids. With 4 bases clipped from V and 4 bases from J, the junction kept 4 bases outside the gene matches.

V gene TRBV12-2 combines with J gene TRBJ2-7; TRBD1, as called in the table, went unchecked against the DNA. TRBV12-2 is a listed pseudogene. The CDR3 is made up of 13 amino acids. The CDR3 region is CASRPTGIYEQYF. CDR3 coding DNA: TGTGCAAGTCGCCCAACAGGGATCTACGAGCAGTACTTC.

J is TRBJ1-3 and V is TRBV4-2; perhaps TRBD1 as D (6 bases). CDR1 and CDR2 (germline): LGHNA, YNFKEQ. This CDR3 region has 16 residues. With 0 bases removed from V and 8 bases from J, the gap between germline ends came to 17 bases. The CDR3 nucleotides are TGTGCCAGCAGCCAAGATTTGACGGGGGGCGCATACACCATATATTTT. Its translation is CASSQDLTGGAYTIYF.

The chain recombines TRBV7-2 with TRBJ2-5; the D is unclear. Trimming cost V 1 base and J 3 bases, with 6 bases left between them. The CDR3 extends over 13 amino acids. Germline V gene lookup returns CDR1 SGHTA and CDR2 FQGNSA. The CDR3 reads CASSLGQKETQYF. The CDR3 region has the DNA TGTGCCAGCAGCTTAGGGCAGAAAGAGACCCAGTACTTC.

This clone was recorded at least ten times. The chain carries TRBV28 and TRBJ1-4; possibly TRBD1 for D (5 bases). CDR1 MDHEN and CDR2 SYDVKM come from the germline V gene. The length of the CDR3 is 14 residues. With 2 bases removed from V and 7 bases from J, the gap between germline ends came to 11 bases. The CDR3 protein is CASSLIRGVEKLFF. CDR3 nucleotides: TGTGCCAGCAGTTTAATCCGGGGGGTTGAAAAACTGTTTTTT.

This chain links TRBV9 with TRBJ2-7; TRBD2 agrees at 7 bases. V trimming: 0 bases; J trimming: 4 bases; junction bases outside the gene matches: 10. The germline V gene has CDR1 SGDLS and CDR2 YYNGEE. The CDR3 runs to 16 residues. DNA of the CDR3: TGTGCCAGCAGCGTAGAGGCTAGCGGAAAACCTTACGAGCAGTACTTC. It encodes CASSVEASGKPYEQYF.

This clone was observed a handful of times. The rearrangement uses TRBV10-2 and TRBJ2-5, with TRBD2 matching over 7 bases. V was pared by 7 bases and J by 2 bases, with 4 bases of the junction left unmatched. From germline, CDR1 is WSHSY and CDR2 SAAADI. The CDR3 has 13 residues. The CDR3 loop reads CASTRTSQETQYF. CDR3 nucleotide sequence: TGCGCCAGCACCCGGACTAGTCAAGAGACCCAGTACTTC.

The V call is TRBV6-6, the J call TRBJ2-3, with TRBD2 matching over 12 bases. CDR1 MNHNY and CDR2 SVGAGI come from the germline V gene (reference sequence). CDR3 length: 14 amino acids. V dropped 6 bases and J dropped 4; count of bases not matched to a gene: 2. CDR3 loop: CASRLAGGADTQYF. The CDR3, as DNA: TGTGCCAGCAGGCTAGCGGGAGGGGCAGATACGCAGTATTTT.

This clone was detected only once. The gene calls are TRBV6-1 and TRBJ1-5; possibly TRBD1 for D (6 bases). From germline, CDR1 is MNHNS and CDR2 SASEGT. This CDR3 spans 13 amino acids. Trimming pared 1 base from V and 11 bases from J, leaving 12 bases between. Written as DNA, the CDR3 is TGTGCCAGCAGTGAAGGGAGGCAGGGGTCCCAGCATTTT. Residues: CASSEGRQGSQHF.

The chain couples TRBV7-8 to TRBJ2-7; 10 bases are a match to TRBD1. Germline V lookup: CDR1 SGHVS, CDR2 FQNEAQ. The CDR3 runs 14 residues. The trim removed 5 bases at V and 3 bases at J, leaving 4 bases unmatched. The CDR3 reads CASSPRDRGYEQYF. The CDR3 bases are TGTGCCAGCAGCCCCAGGGACAGGGGCTACGAGCAGTACTTC.

This sequence joins TRBV11-2 and TRBJ2-7; D is undetermined. Per the germline V gene, CDR1 is SGHAT and CDR2 is FQNNGV. V lost 9 bases, J lost 5 bases, and 11 bases lay in between. This CDR3 comprises 11 residues. CDR3 amino acids: CASTLIDEQYF. The CDR3 DNA follows: TGTGCCAGTACTCTTATCGACGAGCAGTACTTC.

This sequence joins TRBV21-1 and TRBJ2-7; TRBD1 is the table's D call and was not checked against the DNA. TRBV21-1 is flagged as a pseudogene. CDR3 length: 14 residues. CDR3 DNA sequence: TGTGCCAGCAGCAACCGACAGGGGGGGGACGAGCAGTACTTC. It codes for CASSNRQGGDEQYF.

The rearrangement joins TRBV19 to TRBJ1-5; TRBD1 agrees at 9 bases. The V segment lost 6 bases and the J segment 3 bases; nucleotides outside the gene matches: 9. CDR1 is LNHDA, CDR2 SQIVND, per germline (reference sequence). CDR3 length: 16 amino acids. The CDR3 DNA is TGTGCCAGTAGCCGGGACAGGGAAGTAGACAATCAGCCCCAGCATTTT. Translation gives CASSRDREVDNQPQHF.

This clone has just a few counts. V is TRBV19 and J is TRBJ1-2; TRBD1 matches at 8 bases. The CDR3 runs 18 residues. In germline, CDR1 is LNHDA, CDR2 SQIVND (reference sequence). J gave up 2 bases and V 7 bases, and 18 bases lay outside the gene matches. The CDR3 sequence: CASKDRDRSLLANYGYTF. CDR3 in DNA: TGTGCCAGTAAAGACCGGGACAGGTCTCTGCTTGCGAACTATGGCTACACCTTC.